The subject of this entry is one T cell receptor beta chain. The V gene lost 4 bases and the J gene lost 1 base, with 17 bases spanning the gap. The germline V gene encodes CDR1 SGHDN and CDR2 FVKESK. CDR3 length: 16 residues. This specimen comes from a study of T cells in narcolepsy. Using immunoSEQ multiplex PCR, the repertoire was profiled, and TCRdb retains in-frame clones only, with some absent. The sample contains some 34,000 clones, roughly 86% of which appear only once. The clonotype comes from a human donor in good health. The chain couples TRBV14 to TRBJ2-7, with D perhaps matching TRBD2 (6 bases). Sequencing was performed on memory (CD45RA-) CD4+ T cells from blood. The CDR3 nucleotides are TGTGCCAGCAGCCCGGTGGGGGGACCCCCTTCCTACGAGCAGTACTTC. Amino acid sequence: CASSPVGGPPSYEQYF.